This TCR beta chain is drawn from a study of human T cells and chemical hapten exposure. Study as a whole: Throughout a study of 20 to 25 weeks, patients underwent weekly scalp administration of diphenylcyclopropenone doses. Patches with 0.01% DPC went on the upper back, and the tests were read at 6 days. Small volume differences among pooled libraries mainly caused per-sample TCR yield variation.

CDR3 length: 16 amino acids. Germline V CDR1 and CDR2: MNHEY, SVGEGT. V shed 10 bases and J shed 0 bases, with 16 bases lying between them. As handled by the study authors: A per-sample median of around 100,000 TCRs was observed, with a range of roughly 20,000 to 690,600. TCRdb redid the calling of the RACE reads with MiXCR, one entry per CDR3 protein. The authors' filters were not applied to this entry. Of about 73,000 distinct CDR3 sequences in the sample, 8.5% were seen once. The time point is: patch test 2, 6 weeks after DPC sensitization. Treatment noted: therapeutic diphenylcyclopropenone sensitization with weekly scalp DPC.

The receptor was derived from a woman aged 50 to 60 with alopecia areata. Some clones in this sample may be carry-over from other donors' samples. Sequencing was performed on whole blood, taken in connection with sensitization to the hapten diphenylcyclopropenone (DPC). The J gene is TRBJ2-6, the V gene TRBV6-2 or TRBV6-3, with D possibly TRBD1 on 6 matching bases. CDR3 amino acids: CATTSGQNSGANVLTF. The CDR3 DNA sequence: TGTGCCACCACTTCCGGACAGAACTCTGGGGCCAACGTCCTGACTTTC.